The sequence of this T cell receptor (beta chain) was determined in a study of blood T cell repertoires in COVID-19. Looking at the study overall: Collection of acute and convalescent COVID-19 samples took place in the United States, Italy and Spain. T cells, B-cell-depleted T cells, or PBMCs supplied cDNA or gDNA.

Using immunoSEQ multiplex PCR, the repertoire was profiled, and TCRdb retains in-frame clones only, with some absent. The table includes 200,000 to 250,000 clones, 70% to 85% detected once. This CDR3 is 16 amino acids long. The V gene end was trimmed by 10 bases and the J gene end by 4 bases; junction bases not matched to a gene: 11. CDR1 and CDR2 (germline): LNHDA, SQIVND (reference sequence). Enrollees, about 18 to 90 years old, lived in approximately 25 US areas. Cohorts were assigned according to the clinical history that participants reported. What was sequenced was PBMCs or T cells enriched from blood (not recorded which). The chain couples TRBV19 to TRBJ2-1; 12 positions agree with TRBD1. The receptor's source is a woman aged 55 to 70 who had recovered from COVID-19. CDR3 sequence: CATRGGTGGDYNEQFF. DNA for the CDR3: TGTGCCACCCGCGGGGGGACAGGGGGCGATTACAATGAGCAGTTCTTC. Full variable domain (outside the CDR3, taken from reference TRBV19 and TRBJ2-1): DGGITQSPKYLFRKEGQNVTLSCEQNLNHDAMYWYRQDPGQGLRLIYYSQIVNDFQKGDIAEGYSVSREKKESFPLTVTSAQKNPTAFYLCATRGGTGGDYNEQFFGPGTRLTVL.